The sample holds one count of the clone carrying this TCR beta chain. Its antigen is not identified. The germline CDR1 and CDR2 sequences are LNHDA and SQIVND (reference sequence). This CDR3 has 14 residues. V lost 5 bases to trimming and J lost 6 bases, with 16 bases between them. The data are from a study of CD8 T cells in Susac syndrome. Study-wide findings and caveats: In its TCR sequencing and HLA analysis, the study acknowledged that the number of individuals was relatively small.

RNA totalling roughly 0.5 to 1 ug underwent reverse transcription with random hexamers. The CDR3 of TCR beta was amplified by immunoSEQ multiplex PCR across 54 Vbeta and 13 Jbeta. TCRdb recomputed calls from the immunoSEQ multiplex PCR reads with MiXCR, one row per CDR3 protein. Of fewer than 350,000 distinct CDR3 sequences listed, approximately 90% are singletons. Negative isolation was applied to CD8+ and CD4+ T cells, and FACS enrichment was applied to TEMRA cells. This chain uses TRBV19 with TRBJ1-2, with D possibly being TRBD1 (5 bases). The TCR was taken from a human donor with multiple sclerosis. The sequenced sample was CD4+ T cells from PBMCs. CDR3 bases: TGTGCCAGTAGTGTACAGGTGGGGCGCCATGGCTACACCTTC. The encoded protein is CASSVQVGRHGYTF.